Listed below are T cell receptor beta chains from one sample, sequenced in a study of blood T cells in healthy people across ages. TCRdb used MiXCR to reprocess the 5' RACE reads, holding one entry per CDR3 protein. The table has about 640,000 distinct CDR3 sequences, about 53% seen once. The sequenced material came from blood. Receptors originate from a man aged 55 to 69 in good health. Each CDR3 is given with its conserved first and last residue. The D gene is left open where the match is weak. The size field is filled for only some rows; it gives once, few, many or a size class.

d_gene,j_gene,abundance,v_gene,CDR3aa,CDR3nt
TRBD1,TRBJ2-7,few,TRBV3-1,CASSQGQGRYEQYF,TGTGCCAGCAGCCAAGGACAGGGGAGGTACGAGCAGTACTTC
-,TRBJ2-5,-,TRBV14,CASSRGAEQETQYF,TGTGCCAGCAGCCGCGGGGCAGAACAAGAGACCCAGTACTTC
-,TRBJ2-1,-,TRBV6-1,CASSEAHSVTYNEQFF,TGTGCCAGCAGTGAAGCGCATAGCGTAACCTACAATGAGCAGTTCTTC
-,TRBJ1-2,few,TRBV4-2,CASSQDEGPTGGYTF,TGTGCCAGCAGCCAAGATGAAGGACCCACGGGAGGCTACACCTTC
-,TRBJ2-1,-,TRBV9,CASSVGGGDTYNEQFF,TGTGCCAGCAGCGTAGGAGGTGGGGACACCTACAATGAGCAGTTCTTC
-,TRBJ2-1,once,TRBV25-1,CASSPIGDEQFF,TGTGCCAGCAGTCCCATAGGGGATGAGCAGTTCTTC
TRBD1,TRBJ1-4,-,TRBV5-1,CASSAGQGHEKLFF,TGCGCCAGCAGCGCGGGACAGGGGCATGAAAAACTGTTTTTT
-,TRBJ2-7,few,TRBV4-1,CASSPPGREGHEQYF,TGCGCCAGCAGCCCCCCAGGGCGAGAGGGCCACGAGCAGTACTTC
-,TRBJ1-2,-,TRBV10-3,CAIQEPNDGYTF,TGTGCCATCCAGGAGCCTAACGATGGCTACACCTTC
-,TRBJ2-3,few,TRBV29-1,CSVAITPGTDTQYF,TGCAGCGTTGCTATTACCCCCGGGACAGATACGCAGTATTTT
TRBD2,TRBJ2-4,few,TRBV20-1,CSARPSGGGGNIQYF,TGCAGTGCTAGACCTAGCGGGGGGGGCGGAAACATTCAGTACTTC
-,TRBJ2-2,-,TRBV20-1,CSATSQGGHGELFF,TGCAGTGCCACATCACAGGGAGGTCACGGGGAGCTGTTTTTT
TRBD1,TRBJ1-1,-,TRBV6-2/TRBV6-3,CASSSGTGNAAFF,TGTGCCAGCAGTTCCGGGACAGGGAACGCGGCTTTCTTT
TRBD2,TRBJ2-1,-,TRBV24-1,CATSVISGGAGCNEQFF,TGTGCCACCAGTGTGATTAGCGGGGGGGCAGGTTGCAATGAGCAGTTCTTC
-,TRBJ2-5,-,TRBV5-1,CASSLASGEGETQYF,TGCGCCAGCAGCTTGGCCTCGGGCGAGGGGGAGACCCAGTACTTC
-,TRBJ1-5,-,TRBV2,CASNRGAHQPQHF,TGTGCCAGCAATCGGGGGGCGCATCAGCCCCAGCATTTT
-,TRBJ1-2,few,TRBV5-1,CASSLLEAGDYGYTF,TGCGCCAGCAGCTTGTTGGAGGCAGGAGACTATGGCTACACCTTC
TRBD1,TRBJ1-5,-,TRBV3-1,CASSQGQGTGQPQHF,TGTGCCAGCAGCCAAGGACAGGGGACAGGGCAGCCCCAGCATTTT
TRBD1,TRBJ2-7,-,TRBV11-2,CASSPTGGNEQYF,TGTGCCAGCAGCCCTACAGGGGGGAACGAGCAGTACTTC
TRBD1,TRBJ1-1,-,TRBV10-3,CAITGTENTEAFF,TGTGCCATCACCGGGACAGAGAACACTGAAGCTTTCTTT
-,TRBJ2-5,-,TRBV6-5,CASSLQQDPQETQYF,TGTGCCAGCAGCCTTCAACAGGACCCGCAAGAGACCCAGTACTTC
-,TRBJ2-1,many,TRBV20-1,CSARDGDSYNEQFF,TGCAGTGCTAGAGATGGCGACAGCTACAATGAGCAGTTCTTC
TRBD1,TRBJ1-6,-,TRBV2,CASSGQGPYNSPLHF,TGTGCCAGCAGTGGACAGGGGCCTTATAATTCACCCCTCCACTTT
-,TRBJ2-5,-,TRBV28,CASSPSQVLQETQYF,TGTGCCAGCAGTCCCTCTCAGGTACTCCAAGAGACCCAGTACTTC
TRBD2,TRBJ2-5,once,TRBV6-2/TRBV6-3,CASSTTSGGPGTQYF,TGTGCCAGCAGTACAACTAGCGGGGGACCCGGGACCCAGTACTTC
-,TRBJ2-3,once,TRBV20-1,CSAREWGVTDTQYF,TGCAGTGCTAGAGAATGGGGGGTCACAGATACGCAGTATTTT
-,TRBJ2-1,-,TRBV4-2,CASSQVLGNEQFF,TGTGCCAGCAGCCAAGTCTTGGGGAATGAGCAGTTCTTC
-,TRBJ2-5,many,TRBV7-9,CASSLGRETQYF,TGTGCCAGCAGCTTAGGCCGGGAGACCCAGTACTTC
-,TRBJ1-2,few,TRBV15,CATSYGNGKGYTF,TGTGCCACCAGCTACGGAAATGGGAAGGGCTACACCTTC
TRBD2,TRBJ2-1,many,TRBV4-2,CASSQAGTTLNNEQFF,TGTGCCAGCAGCCAAGCAGGGACTACCCTTAACAATGAGCAGTTCTTC
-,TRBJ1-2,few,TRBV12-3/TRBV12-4,CASSLSGGYTF,TGTGCCAGCAGCTTATCCGGGGGCTACACCTTC
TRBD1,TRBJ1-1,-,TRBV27,CASSRGQGAEGAFF,TGTGCCAGCAGTCGGGGACAGGGGGCCGAGGGGGCTTTCTTT
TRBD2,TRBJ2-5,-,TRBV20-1,CSARVGTRQETQYF,TGCAGTGCTAGAGTGGGGACTAGGCAAGAGACCCAGTACTTC
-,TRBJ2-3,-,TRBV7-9,CASSLGTHTDTQYF,TGTGCCAGCAGCCTCGGGACTCACACAGATACGCAGTATTTT
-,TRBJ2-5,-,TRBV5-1,CASSPRDPWETQYF,TGCGCCAGCAGCCCCCGGGACCCTTGGGAGACCCAGTACTTC
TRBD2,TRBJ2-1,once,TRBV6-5,CASTGGGLVEQFF,TGTGCCAGCACAGGCGGGGGGCTGGTTGAGCAGTTCTTC
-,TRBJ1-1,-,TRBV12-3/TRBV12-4,CASSPDSHTEAFF,TGTGCCAGCAGTCCCGACAGTCACACTGAAGCTTTCTTT
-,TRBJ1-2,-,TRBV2,CASKVGYDRDDGYTF,TGTGCCAGTAAAGTGGGGTACGACAGAGACGACGGCTACACCTTC
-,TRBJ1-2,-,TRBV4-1,CASSQDLASRLGYTF,TGCGCCAGCAGCCAAGATCTAGCGTCCAGACTCGGCTACACCTTC
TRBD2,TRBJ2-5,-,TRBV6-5,CASRKGTSGAAAQYF,TGTGCCAGCAGGAAGGGGACTAGCGGCGCCGCTGCGCAGTACTTC
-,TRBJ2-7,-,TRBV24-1,CAPAGVILYYEQYF,TGTGCCCCTGCTGGGGTGATACTATACTACGAGCAGTACTTC
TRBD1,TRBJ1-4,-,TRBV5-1,CASSTVDRELFF,TGCGCCAGCAGCACCGTCGACAGGGAACTGTTTTTT
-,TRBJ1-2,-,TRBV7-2,CASSLAGDYDGYTF,TGTGCCAGCAGCTTAGCGGGGGATTACGATGGCTACACCTTC
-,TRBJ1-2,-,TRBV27,CASSSRTSNYGYTF,TGTGCCAGCAGTTCGCGGACTTCTAACTATGGCTACACCTTC
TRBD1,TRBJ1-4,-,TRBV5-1,CASSLDLDRGGEKLFF,TGCGCCAGCAGCTTGGACCTAGACAGGGGCGGTGAAAAACTGTTTTTT
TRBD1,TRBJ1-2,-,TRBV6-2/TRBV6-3,CASSYGGTGNGYTF,TGTGCCAGCAGTTACGGCGGGACAGGGAACGGCTACACCTTC
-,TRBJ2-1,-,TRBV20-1,CSAKGGGDEQFF,TGCAGTGCTAAGGGGGGCGGGGATGAGCAGTTCTTC